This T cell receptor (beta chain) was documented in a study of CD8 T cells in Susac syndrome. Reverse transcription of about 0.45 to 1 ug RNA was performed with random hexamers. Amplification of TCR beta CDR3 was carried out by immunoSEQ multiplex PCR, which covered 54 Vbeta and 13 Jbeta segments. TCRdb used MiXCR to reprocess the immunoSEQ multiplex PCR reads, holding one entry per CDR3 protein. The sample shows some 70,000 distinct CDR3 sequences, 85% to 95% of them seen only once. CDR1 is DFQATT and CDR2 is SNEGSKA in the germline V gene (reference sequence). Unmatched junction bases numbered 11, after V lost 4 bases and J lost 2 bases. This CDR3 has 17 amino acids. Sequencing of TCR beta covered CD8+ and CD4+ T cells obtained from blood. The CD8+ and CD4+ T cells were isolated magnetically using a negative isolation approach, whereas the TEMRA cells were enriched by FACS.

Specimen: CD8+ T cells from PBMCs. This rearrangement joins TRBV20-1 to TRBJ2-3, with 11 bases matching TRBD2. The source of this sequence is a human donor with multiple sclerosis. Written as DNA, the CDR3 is TGCAGTGCTACGCCTCCCCGACTAGCGGGGTTCACAGATACGCAGTATTTT. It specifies CSATPPRLAGFTDTQYF.